This T cell receptor (beta chain) comes out of a study of naive and memory T cell subsets. General study results and limits: Over 95% of naive TCR sequences appeared only once after error correction, unlike memory subsets.

About this clonotype itself: The antigen remains unidentified.

This CDR3 has 14 residues. The V gene's germline CDR1 is DFQATT and CDR2 SNEGSKA (reference sequence). V lost 0 bases to trimming and J lost 0 bases, with 9 bases between them. Two oligonucleotides, mixed equimolar, formed the beta constant-region primer covering TRBC1 and TRBC2. Four rounds of PCR amplified the ligated cDNA using nested alpha and beta constant-region primers plus SP2. TCRdb fed the UMI-ligation and nested PCR reads into MiXCR, producing one record per CDR3 protein. The sample comprises over 100,000 distinct CDR3 sequences, roughly 36% of which are singletons, and 0.9% rests with the top ten.

The chain has TRBV20-1 and TRBJ2-7; D is possibly TRBD2 (6 bases). This sequence was found in a human donor in good health. Material: central memory CD4+ T cells from blood. The DNA for the CDR3 is TGCAGTGCTAGAGATCCGACTAGCTCCTACGAGCAGTACTTC. Protein product: CSARDPTSSYEQYF.